This T cell receptor (beta chain) is from a study of Ad26.COV2.S vaccination and SARS-CoV-2 variants. General study findings and limits: Among vaccine recipients, spike-specific TCR breadth exceeded that of placebo recipients.

Treatment in this sample: roughly 18 received Ad26.COV2.S at low or high dose, single or two shots; several received placebo; per-sample allocation not given. On day 63 after the first injection, vaccine and placebo recipients gave samples. TCRdb's copy holds only in-frame clones and misses some; the assay was immunoSEQ multiplex PCR. The sample shows approximately 410,000 clones, around 93% of them seen only once. As concerns this clone: Its target is not known.

The germline gives CDR1 SEHNR, CDR2 FQNEAQ (reference sequence). The CDR3 is 13 residues long. V lost 1 base, J lost 3 bases, and 5 bases lay in between. The sequence was obtained from a person aged 18-65 years who received the Ad26.COV2.S COVID-19 vaccine or a placebo. This rearrangement joins TRBV7-9 to TRBJ2-3, with D unclear. The sample here was peripheral blood, taken in a trial of Ad26.COV2.S vaccine versus placebo. The DNA of the CDR3 is TGTGCCAGCAGCTTAGTTGGGACAGATACGCAGTATTTT. This gives the protein CASSLVGTDTQYF.